The 18 T cell receptor beta chains in this list originate from one sample, sequenced in a study of blood T cell repertoires in COVID-19 (dated by TCRdb to 2020 to 2022). Library creation used the immunoSEQ multiplex PCR assay. Drawn from immuneACCESS, this table holds only the in-frame rearrangements with V and J called that TCRdb kept. Clones are partly lost; checked studies trace under half to an unresolved V gene and leave the rest unexplained. The sample table contains some 130,000 clones; only one count was recorded for around 83% of them. Around 9.8% of the sample is in the top ten clones. The source material was peripheral blood. Source of these receptors: a man aged 35-49 years with active or convalescent COVID-19.

The J gene is TRBJ1-4, the V gene TRBV4-3; no reliable D call. Trimming took off 1 base at V and 0 bases at J, with 6 bases between the two ends. The germline CDR1 and CDR2 sequences are LGHNA and YSLEER. The CDR3 extends over 15 amino acids. Here the CDR3 reads CASSQGLPTNEKLFF. The CDR3 coding sequence is TGCGCCAGCAGCCAAGGTCTCCCAACTAATGAAAAACTGTTTTTT.

V gene TRBV6-5 combines with J gene TRBJ1-3; no clear D gene. This CDR3 contains 16 residues. Per the germline V gene, CDR1 is MNHEY and CDR2 is SVGAGI. Trimming stripped 0 bases from V and 4 bases from J, with 13 bases between. The chain's CDR3 is CASSYSAGAEGNTIYF. The DNA for the CDR3 is TGTGCCAGCAGTTACTCTGCAGGAGCGGAGGGAAACACCATATATTTT.

The chain uses TRBV5-1 and TRBJ2-3, with a weak D call TRBD2 (6 bases). The V and J ends lost 1 base and 0 bases respectively, with 9 bases between them. From germline, CDR1 is SGHRS and CDR2 YFSETQ. CDR3 length: 15 residues. The CDR3, as DNA: TGCGCCAGCAGCTTGTCCGGGACTAGCACAGATACGCAGTATTTT. Its protein is CASSLSGTSTDTQYF.

The chain combines TRBV7-9 with TRBJ1-1, with 7 bases lining up with TRBD1. With 4 bases clipped from V and 5 bases from J, the junction kept 7 bases outside the gene matches. Germline values: CDR1 SEHNR, CDR2 FQNEAQ (reference sequence). The CDR3 extends over 14 amino acids. The CDR3 region has the DNA TGTGCCAGCAGCTCCTCCAGGGGGATGACTGAAGCTTTCTTT. It encodes CASSSSRGMTEAFF.

V and J are TRBV24-1 and TRBJ2-3; the match to TRBD2 covers 10 bases. The V segment lost 3 bases and the J segment 6 bases; nucleotides outside the gene matches: 5. The V gene's germline CDR1 is KGHDR and CDR2 SFDVKD. The CDR3 extends over 15 amino acids. CDR3 protein: CATSDPGTSVDTQYF. The CDR3 nucleotides are TGTGCCACCAGTGATCCCGGGACTAGCGTTGATACGCAGTATTTT.

V usage is TRBV27 and J usage is TRBJ2-7; TRBD2 matches at 9 bases. Losses at the gene ends were 6 bases for V and 6 bases for J; bases not matched to a gene: 6. This CDR3 has 13 amino acids. Germline V gene lookup returns CDR1 MNHEY and CDR2 SMNVEV (reference sequence). The CDR3, as DNA: TGTGCCAGCAGCCCAGGGACTAGCCGCGAGCAGTACTTC. This translates into CASSPGTSREQYF.

The CDR3 nucleotides read TGTGCCACCATGGGGGAGGGAGATACGCAGTATTTT. Protein product: CATMGEGDTQYF. The chain couples TRBV24-1 to TRBJ2-3; 7 positions agree with TRBD2. Germline V CDR1 and CDR2: KGHDR, SFDVKD. This CDR3 region has 12 residues. With 8 bases clipped from V and 5 bases from J, the junction kept 3 bases outside the gene matches.

The chain joins TRBV7-6 to TRBJ2-7; weak D call: TRBD1 (7 bases). Trimming shortened V by 0 bases and J by 3 bases, and 12 bases separated the two germline ends. The CDR3 has 15 amino acids. Germline CDR1 reads SGHVS; CDR2 reads FNYEAQ. The CDR3 region has the DNA TGTGCCAGCAGCTTAGCGGCGGGACAGAACTACGAGCAGTACTTC. It encodes CASSLAAGQNYEQYF.

The chain couples TRBV11-3 to TRBJ2-2; tentative D call: TRBD1 (5 bases). Looked up from germline, CDR1 is SGHNT and CDR2 is YENEEA. With 2 bases removed from V and 1 base from J, the gap between germline ends came to 8 bases. The CDR3 is 15 amino acids. CDR3 sequence: CASSLIRGNTGELFF. DNA of the CDR3: TGTGCCAGCAGCTTAATAAGGGGGAACACCGGGGAGCTGTTTTTT. The variable domain in full, with the rest retrieved from reference TRBV11-3 and TRBJ2-2, is EAGVVQSPRYKIIEKKQPVAFWCNPISGHNTLYWYLQNLGQGPELLIRYENEEAVDDSQLPKDRFSAERLKGVDSTLKIQPAELGDSAVYLCASSLIRGNTGELFFGEGSRLTVL.

The chain links TRBV12-3 or TRBV12-4 to TRBJ2-7; TRBD1 matches at 7 bases. This CDR3 is built from 12 residues. The J segment lost 5 bases and the V segment lost 6 bases, leaving 4 bases of the junction unmatched. The CDR3 nucleotides are TGTGCCAGCAGCCTAGGGGGCCACGAGCAGTACTTC. Encoded protein: CASSLGGHEQYF.

The chain employs TRBV5-4 and TRBJ1-1; D call uncertain. Germline V gives CDR1 SGHNT, CDR2 YYREEE (reference sequence). This CDR3 contains 15 residues. With 4 bases removed from V and 1 base from J, the gap between germline ends came to 14 bases. CDR3 DNA sequence: TGTGCCAGCAGCCCGAACCCGTCGAGGAACACTGAAGCTTTCTTT. Translating gives CASSPNPSRNTEAFF.

The genes are TRBV7-9 and TRBJ2-1; possible D gene TRBD2, 6 bases. CDR3 length: 16 residues. Germline V CDR1 and CDR2: SEHNR, FQNEAQ (reference sequence). V lost 0 bases, J lost 2 bases, and 11 bases lay in between. CDR3 residues: CASSLARGRPYNEQFF. In nucleotides, the CDR3 is TGTGCCAGCAGCTTAGCGCGGGGTAGACCCTACAATGAGCAGTTCTTC.

The chain couples TRBV10-1 to TRBJ1-2; D may be TRBD1 (6 bases). Germline assignment: CDR1 WNHNN and CDR2 SYGVQD (reference sequence). The CDR3 runs to 14 residues. The germline V and J ends were trimmed by 3 bases and 4 bases, with 12 bases remaining between them. This CDR3 reads CASSETKQGYGYTF. CDR3 nucleotide sequence: TGCGCCAGCAGTGAAACGAAACAGGGCTATGGCTACACCTTC.

This clone was detected only a few times. J is TRBJ2-5 and V is TRBV7-9, with 14 bases matching TRBD2. The CDR3 contains 16 residues. J gave up 2 bases and V 5 bases, and 4 bases lay outside the gene matches. From germline, CDR1 is SEHNR and CDR2 FQNEAQ (reference sequence). The CDR3: CASSTGLAGGQETQYF. The CDR3 bases are TGTGCCAGCAGCACAGGACTAGCGGGGGGTCAAGAGACCCAGTACTTC. The entire variable domain, with the rest obtained from reference TRBV7-9 and TRBJ2-5, is as follows: DTGVSQNPRHKITKRGQNVTFRCDPISEHNRLYWYRQTLGQGPEFLTYFQNEAQLEKSRLLSDRFSAERPKGSFSTLEIQRTEQGDSAMYLCASSTGLAGGQETQYFGPGTRLLVL.

This clone has only one observation. V is TRBV7-3 and J is TRBJ2-3; D ambiguous. V was clipped by 2 bases and J by 4 bases, with 13 bases between them. The CDR3 is made up of 15 amino acids. Germline CDR1 reads SGHTA; CDR2 reads FQGTGA. CDR3 sequence (DNA): TGTGCCAGCAGCTTAGGCAGTGTTGTCTCAGATACGCAGTATTTT. This gives the protein CASSLGSVVSDTQYF.

On this clone itself: One end of the junction is discordant with germline, which a read error may explain. This rearrangement joins TRBV4-3 to TRBJ1-6; no clear D gene. This CDR3 is built from 15 residues. From germline, CDR1 is LGHNA and CDR2 YSLEER. The CDR3 region has the DNA TGCGCCAGCGGCCAATCCCAGGTTATATCTTCACCCCTCCACTTT. Its translation is CASGQSQVISSPLHF.

CDR3 residues: CASSDQTGEAFF. The CDR3 DNA reads as TGTGCCAGCAGTGACCAGACAGGTGAAGCTTTCTTT. The chain employs TRBV25-1 and TRBJ1-1; a weak D match, TRBD1 (6 bases). There are 12 residues in the CDR3. V lost 3 bases and J lost 7, with 9 bases in between. CDR1 is MGHDK, CDR2 SYGVNS, per germline.

This rearrangement joins TRBV6-6 to TRBJ1-3, with D uncertain. CDR3 length: 14 amino acids. Trimming pared 4 bases from V and 4 bases from J, leaving 11 bases between. Germline V gene data show CDR1 as MNHNY and CDR2 as SVGAGI (reference sequence). In DNA form, the CDR3 reads TGTGCCAGCAGTTCCCCAGGAAGCGGAAACACCATATATTTT. Translated, it gives CASSSPGSGNTIYF.